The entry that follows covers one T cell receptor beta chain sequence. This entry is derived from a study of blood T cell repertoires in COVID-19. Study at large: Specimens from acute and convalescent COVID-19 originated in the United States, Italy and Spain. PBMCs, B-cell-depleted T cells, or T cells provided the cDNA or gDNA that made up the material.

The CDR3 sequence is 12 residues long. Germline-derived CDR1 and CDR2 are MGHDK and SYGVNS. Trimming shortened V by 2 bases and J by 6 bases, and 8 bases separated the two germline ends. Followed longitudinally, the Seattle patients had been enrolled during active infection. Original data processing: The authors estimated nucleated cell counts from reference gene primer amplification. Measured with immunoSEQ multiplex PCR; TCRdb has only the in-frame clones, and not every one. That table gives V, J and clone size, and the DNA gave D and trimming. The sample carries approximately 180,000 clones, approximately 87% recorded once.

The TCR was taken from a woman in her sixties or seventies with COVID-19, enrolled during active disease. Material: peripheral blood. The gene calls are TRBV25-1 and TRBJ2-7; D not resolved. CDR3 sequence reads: CASSEVVFEQYF. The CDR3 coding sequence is TGTGCCAGCAGTGAAGTAGTATTCGAGCAGTACTTC.